The 24 T cell receptor beta chains below were found in one sample sequenced in a study of neoadjuvant anti-PD-1 for oral cavity cancer. Documented time point: after neoadjuvant nivolumab, at surgical resection. Sequencing was performed with immunoSEQ multiplex PCR; in TCRdb, only in-frame clones are kept and a portion is missing. The data contain about 23,000 clones, approximately 27% of them seen just once; the ten biggest clones take up roughly a sixth. This specimen was tumor tissue, taken after nivolumab (anti-PD-1) treatment. These receptors originate from a person between 40 and 80 years old with oral cavity squamous cell carcinoma.

This clone has ten or more counts. The chain recombines TRBV9 with TRBJ2-7; D is ambiguous. Trimming pared 4 bases from V and 0 bases from J, leaving 14 bases between. The CDR3 sequence is 15 residues long. Germline V gives CDR1 SGDLS, CDR2 YYNGEE. DNA of the CDR3: TGTGCCAGCAGCCCCACGGCAAGGAGCTCCTACGAGCAGTACTTC. Residues: CASSPTARSSYEQYF.

The CDR3 protein is CASSRVSGYQPQHF. The CDR3 nucleotides are TGTGCCAGCAGTAGGGTGTCAGGTTATCAGCCCCAGCATTTT. This chain links TRBV27 with TRBJ1-5; no clear D. The length of the CDR3 is 14 residues. The germline CDR1 and CDR2 sequences are MNHEY and SMNVEV (reference sequence). Trimming shortened V by 5 bases and J by 5 bases, and 13 bases separated the two germline ends.

This clone came up a few times. The V call is TRBV7-9, the J call TRBJ2-5; maybe TRBD2 (6 bases). CDR1 and CDR2 from the germline V gene are SEHNR and FQNEAQ (reference sequence). This CDR3 region has 14 residues. The V end was cut by 8 bases, the J end by 6 bases, with 19 bases between. This CDR3 reads CASGPGTPPKTQYF. The CDR3 DNA is TGTGCCAGCGGGCCTGGGACTCCTCCGAAGACCCAGTACTTC.

The chain carries TRBV6-1 and TRBJ2-3, with D uncertain. Germline CDR1 reads MNHNS; CDR2 reads SASEGT. Trimming took 11 bases from V and 4 from J, leaving 7 bases between them. The CDR3 runs to 10 residues. CDR3 DNA: TGTGCCTCGGTCGCAGATACGCAGTATTTT. Translated: CASVADTQYF.

The chain links TRBV28 to TRBJ1-2; D gene uncertain. Germline values: CDR1 MDHEN, CDR2 SYDVKM. V was trimmed by 1 base and J by 0 bases, leaving 30 bases between them. The CDR3 totals 22 residues. The CDR3 is CASSLYPLRAERLQQANYGYTF. The CDR3 DNA reads as TGTGCCAGCAGTTTATACCCCCTTAGGGCCGAGCGGCTCCAACAAGCTAACTATGGCTACACCTTC.

This clone was picked up a small number of times. The V gene is TRBV19, the J gene TRBJ1-1; D unresolved. Trimming left V 4 bases short and J 0 bases short, with 6 bases between. Looked up from germline, CDR1 is LNHDA and CDR2 is SQIVND (reference sequence). This CDR3 has 13 residues. The CDR3 DNA reads as TGTGCCAGTAGTACGGGGATGAACACTGAAGCTTTCTTT. Its protein product is CASSTGMNTEAFF.

This clone was seen ten or more times. The V and J genes are TRBV19 and TRBJ2-1; D gene uncertain. The germline gives CDR1 LNHDA, CDR2 SQIVND (reference sequence). The CDR3 sequence is 15 residues long. V was trimmed by 0 bases and J by 4 bases, leaving 10 bases between them. In DNA, the CDR3 is TGTGCCAGTAGTATAGATGGGCAGAGTTACAATGAGCAGTTCTTC. Translation: CASSIDGQSYNEQFF. The full variable domain, completed using reference TRBV19 and TRBJ2-1, is DGGITQSPKYLFRKEGQNVTLSCEQNLNHDAMYWYRQDPGQGLRLIYYSQIVNDFQKGDIAEGYSVSREKKESFPLTVTSAQKNPTAFYLCASSIDGQSYNEQFFGPGTRLTVL.

The gene calls are TRBV6-1 and TRBJ1-4; TRBD1 matches at 12 bases. The germline gives CDR1 MNHNS, CDR2 SASEGT. Trimming took 2 bases from V and 6 from J; bases not matched to a gene: 10. The CDR3 sequence is 18 residues long. As DNA, the CDR3 is TGTGCCAGCAGTGAACTCGGGACAGGGGGCACGCGGGATGAAAAACTGTTTTTT. Translated: CASSELGTGGTRDEKLFF.

The chain employs TRBV7-3 and TRBJ1-1; unclear D gene. V shed 5 bases and J shed 1 base, with 8 bases lying between them. CDR1 and CDR2 (germline): SGHTA, FQGTGA. The CDR3 covers 13 residues. CDR3 in amino acids: CASSRSENTEAFF. The CDR3 nucleotides read TGTGCCAGCAGCCGAAGCGAGAACACTGAAGCTTTCTTT.

This clone occurred a few times. The rearrangement uses TRBV27 and TRBJ1-5, with TRBD1 as a possible D gene (5 bases). The CDR3 totals 16 residues. Per the germline V gene, CDR1 is MNHEY and CDR2 is SMNVEV (reference sequence). V shed 1 base and J shed 0 bases, with 10 bases lying between them. As DNA, the CDR3 is TGTGCCAGCAGTTTATACACAGGATATAGCAATCAGCCCCAGCATTTT. It codes for CASSLYTGYSNQPQHF.

This clone was observed a handful of times. The chain uses TRBV4-1 and TRBJ1-5; the D gene is possibly TRBD1 (5 bases). The length of the CDR3 is 16 residues. V was shortened by 2 bases and J by 3 bases, with 14 bases between the two germline ends. CDR1 and CDR2 (germline): MGHRA, YSYEKL. For the CDR3, the DNA is TGCGCCAGCAGCCAATATTTACAGGCGCACAATCAGCCCCAGCATTTT. It codes for CASSQYLQAHNQPQHF.

The chain carries TRBV4-1 and TRBJ1-3; no firm D call. This CDR3 region has 13 residues. Looked up from germline, CDR1 is MGHRA and CDR2 is YSYEKL. Trimming removed 2 bases from V and 3 bases from J, with 5 bases in between. The CDR3 loop reads CASSQTVGNTIYF. CDR3 DNA: TGCGCCAGCAGCCAAACCGTTGGAAACACCATATATTTT.

The chain joins TRBV7-6 to TRBJ2-7; D perhaps matches TRBD1 (5 bases). The CDR3 covers 13 residues. V lost 5 bases to trimming and J lost 4 bases, with 12 bases between them. From germline, CDR1 is SGHVS and CDR2 FNYEAQ. The CDR3 region is CASSPTQGYEQYF. The DNA of the CDR3 is TGTGCCAGCAGCCCTACGCAGGGTTACGAGCAGTACTTC.

The V call is TRBV7-9, the J call TRBJ2-4, with 9 bases aligning to TRBD2. J gave up 0 bases and V 2 bases, and 5 bases lay outside the gene matches. The V gene's germline CDR1 is SEHNR and CDR2 FQNEAQ (reference sequence). There are 17 residues in the CDR3. The DNA for the CDR3 is TGTGCCAGCAGCTTACTAGCGGGAAGTATAGCCAAAAACATTCAGTACTTC. Its protein is CASSLLAGSIAKNIQYF. Full variable domain (outside the CDR3, taken from reference TRBV7-9 and TRBJ2-4): DTGVSQNPRHKITKRGQNVTFRCDPISEHNRLYWYRQTLGQGPEFLTYFQNEAQLEKSRLLSDRFSAERPKGSFSTLEIQRTEQGDSAMYLCASSLLAGSIAKNIQYFGAGTRLSVL.

This chain links TRBV5-4 with TRBJ2-3; tentative D call: TRBD2 (6 bases). The CDR3 length is 16 residues. Looked up from germline, CDR1 is SGHNT and CDR2 is YYREEE (reference sequence). Trimming removed 0 bases at V and 5 bases at J, with 16 bases between. CDR3: CASSLGRGGSGDTQYF. The DNA for the CDR3 is TGTGCCAGCAGCTTGGGTCGTGGGGGGAGCGGAGATACGCAGTATTTT.

The CDR3 reads CASSPLNLENTEAFF. The CDR3 region has the DNA TGTGCCAGCTCACCACTAAATTTAGAGAACACTGAAGCTTTCTTT. The J gene is TRBJ1-1, the V gene TRBV18; D unresolved. This CDR3 comprises 15 residues. Trimming left V 1 base short and J 1 base short, with 10 bases between. Germline loops: CDR1 KGHSH, CDR2 LQKENI.

V is TRBV5-6 and J is TRBJ2-7, with 8 bases matching TRBD1. The CDR3 is made up of 16 amino acids. Per the germline V gene, CDR1 is SGHDT and CDR2 is YYEEEE. The V and J ends lost 0 bases and 2 bases, in that order; junction bases with no gene match: 7. For the CDR3, the DNA is TGTGCCAGCAGCTTGGTCGGTTGGACAGGGACCTACGAGCAGTACTTC. It codes for CASSLVGWTGTYEQYF.

The chain joins TRBV27 to TRBJ1-2; a weak D match, TRBD1 (6 bases). Trimming removed 7 bases at V and 6 bases at J, with 12 bases between. Germline-derived CDR1 and CDR2 are MNHEY and SMNVEV (reference sequence). CDR3 size: 12 residues. The DNA for the CDR3 is TGTGCCAGCAAGGGGCAGGGGAATGGCTACACCTTC. It yields the protein CASKGQGNGYTF.

This clone was seen only a few times. V usage is TRBV7-9 and J usage is TRBJ1-4; TRBD1 matches at 8 bases. The V segment lost 3 bases and the J segment 8 bases; nucleotides outside the gene matches: 8. The CDR3 loop spans 15 amino acids. Germline CDR1 and CDR2: SEHNR and FQNEAQ (reference sequence). This CDR3 reads CASSFRTGFDEKLFF. The DNA of the CDR3 is TGTGCCAGCAGCTTTCGGACAGGGTTTGACGAAAAACTGTTTTTT.

The rearrangement links TRBV12-5 to TRBJ1-5; no firm D call. CDR1 LGHNT and CDR2 FRNRAP come from the germline V gene. The CDR3 has 15 residues. V was cut by 4 bases and J by 6 bases, with 16 bases left in between. The CDR3 sequence is CASGSSLKIGQPQHF. For the CDR3, the DNA is TGTGCTAGTGGTTCCTCCTTAAAAATCGGTCAGCCCCAGCATTTT.

The rearrangement uses TRBV30 and TRBJ1-1, with D hard to call. This CDR3 is 11 amino acids long. Trimming pared 1 base from V and 7 bases from J, leaving 7 bases between. The germline V gene has CDR1 GTSNPN and CDR2 SVGIG (reference sequence). CDR3 DNA sequence: TGTGCCTGGAGTGGGGCGCTTGAAGCTTTCTTT. This sequence encodes CAWSGALEAFF.

This clone showed up just a few times. The V and J genes are TRBV29-1 and TRBJ2-3; D is ambiguous. Germline assignment: CDR1 SQVTM and CDR2 ANQGSEA. The CDR3 is 12 residues long. Between the trimmed V and J ends, which lost 0 bases and 4 bases, there was a span of 5 bases. The CDR3 reads CSVEDGSDTQYF. The DNA of the CDR3 is TGCAGCGTTGAAGATGGCTCAGATACGCAGTATTTT.

This clone appeared a single time. The rearrangement uses TRBV6-5 and TRBJ1-2; D might be TRBD1 (5 bases). CDR3 length: 12 amino acids. With 6 bases removed from V and 5 bases from J, the gap between germline ends came to 10 bases. Germline loops: CDR1 MNHEY, CDR2 SVGAGI. CDR3 protein: CASRRAGYGYTF. CDR3 nucleotides: TGTGCCAGCAGACGAGCAGGGTATGGCTACACCTTC.

This clone was seen at least ten times. The J gene is TRBJ2-1, the V gene TRBV7-2; 8 positions match TRBD2. Per the germline V gene, CDR1 is SGHTA and CDR2 is FQGNSA. This CDR3 spans 16 amino acids. V shed 1 base and J 8 bases; nucleotides not matched to a gene: 10. The CDR3 bases are TGTGCCAGCAGCTTAGGGACGGGAGGGCCTCCGGATGAGCAGTTCTTC. Protein: CASSLGTGGPPDEQFF.